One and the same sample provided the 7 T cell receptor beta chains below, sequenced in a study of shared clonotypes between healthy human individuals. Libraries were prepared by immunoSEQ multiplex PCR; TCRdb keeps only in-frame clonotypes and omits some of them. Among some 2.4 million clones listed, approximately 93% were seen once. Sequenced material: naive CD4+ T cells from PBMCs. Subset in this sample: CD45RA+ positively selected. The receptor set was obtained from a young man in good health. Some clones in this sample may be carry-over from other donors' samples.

The CDR3 region is CASSLIQGAGETQYF. In DNA form, the CDR3 reads TGTGCCAGCAGCTTGATACAGGGGGCAGGGGAGACCCAGTACTTC. This sequence joins TRBV5-4 and TRBJ2-5; TRBD1 matches 9 bases. CDR3 length equals 15 residues. CDR1 SGHNT and CDR2 YYREEE come from the germline V gene (reference sequence). The junction had 6 bases not matched to a gene; V was cut back by 1 base and J by 5 bases. Looking up the rest from reference TRBV5-4 and TRBJ2-5 gives the full variable domain: ETGVTQSPTHLIKTRGQQVTLRCSSQSGHNTVSWYQQALGQGPQFIFQYYREEENGRGNFPPRFSGLQFPNYSSELNVNALELDDSALYLCASSLIQGAGETQYFGPGTRLLVL.

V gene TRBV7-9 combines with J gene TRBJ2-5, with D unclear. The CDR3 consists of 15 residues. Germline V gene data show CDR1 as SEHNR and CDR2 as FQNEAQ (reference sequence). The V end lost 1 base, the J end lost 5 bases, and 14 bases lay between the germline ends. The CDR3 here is CASSLGVRIGETQYF. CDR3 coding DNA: TGTGCCAGCAGCTTAGGAGTCCGGATTGGCGAGACCCAGTACTTC.

CDR3 nucleotides: TGTGCCAGCAGCCGTAAAGCCGCCAACCGGGACTTAAACACCGGGGAGCTGTTTTTT. Its translation: CASSRKAANRDLNTGELFF. V and J are TRBV7-3 and TRBJ2-2; TRBD2 is a possible D gene (6 bases). The CDR3 has 19 amino acids. V was trimmed by 5 bases and J by 2 bases, leaving 24 bases between them. Germline values: CDR1 SGHTA, CDR2 FQGTGA.

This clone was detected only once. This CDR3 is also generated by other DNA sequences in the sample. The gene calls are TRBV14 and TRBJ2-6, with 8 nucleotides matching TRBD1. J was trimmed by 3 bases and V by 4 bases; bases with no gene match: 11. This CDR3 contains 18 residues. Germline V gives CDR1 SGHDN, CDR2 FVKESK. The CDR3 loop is CASSPSGQGARGANVLTF. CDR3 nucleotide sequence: TGTGCCAGCAGCCCCTCGGGGCAGGGGGCGCGTGGGGCCAACGTCCTGACTTTC.

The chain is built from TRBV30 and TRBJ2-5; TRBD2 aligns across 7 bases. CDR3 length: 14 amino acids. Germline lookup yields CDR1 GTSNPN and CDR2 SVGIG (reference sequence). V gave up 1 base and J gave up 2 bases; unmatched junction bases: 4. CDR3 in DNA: TGTGCCTGGAGTGGGGGAGGGATTCAAGAGACCCAGTACTTC. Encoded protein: CAWSGGGIQETQYF.

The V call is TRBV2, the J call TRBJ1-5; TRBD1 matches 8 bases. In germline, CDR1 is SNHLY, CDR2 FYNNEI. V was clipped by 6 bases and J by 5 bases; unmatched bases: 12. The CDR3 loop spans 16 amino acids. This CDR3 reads CASSERGQELHQPQHF. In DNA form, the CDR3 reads TGTGCCAGCAGCGAACGGGGACAGGAGCTTCATCAGCCCCAGCATTTT.

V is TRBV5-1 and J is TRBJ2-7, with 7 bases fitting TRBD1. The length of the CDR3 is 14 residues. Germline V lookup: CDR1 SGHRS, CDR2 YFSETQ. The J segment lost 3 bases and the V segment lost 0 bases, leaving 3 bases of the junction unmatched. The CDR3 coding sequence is TGCGCCAGCAGCTTGGGGGGACAGATCTACGAGCAGTACTTC. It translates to CASSLGGQIYEQYF.